The 9 T cell receptor beta chains reported below all come from one sample, sequenced in a study of tumor-infiltrating lymphocytes in localized non-small cell lung cancer. Measured with immunoSEQ multiplex PCR; TCRdb has only the in-frame clones, and not every one. The top ten clones hold approximately 24% of a sample with 13,000 to 15,000 clones, about two thirds of them seen once. Sequenced sample: uninvolved lung tissue not adjacent to the tumor. All receptors derive from a human donor with non-small cell lung cancer.

This clone was found a few times. V gene TRBV6-5 combines with J gene TRBJ1-2; TRBD1 aligns across 8 bases. V lost 7 bases and J lost 4; bases outside the gene matches: 8. The germline CDR1 and CDR2 sequences are MNHEY and SVGAGI. CDR3 length: 14 residues. The CDR3 region is CASKGQGRAYGYTF. The CDR3, as DNA: TGTGCCAGCAAAGGACAGGGAAGGGCCTATGGCTACACCTTC.

V is TRBV30 and J is TRBJ1-3; maybe TRBD1 (6 bases). CDR3 length equals 15 residues. Trimming left V 2 bases short and J 2 bases short, with 13 bases between. Germline V gene data show CDR1 as GTSNPN and CDR2 as SVGIG (reference sequence). CDR3 protein: CAWSFPTGTGNTIYF. Written as DNA, the CDR3 is TGTGCCTGGAGTTTTCCCACAGGGACTGGAAACACCATATATTTT.

J is TRBJ1-4 and V is TRBV6-1; D gene unclear. V lost 11 bases, J lost 7 bases, and 14 bases lay in between. CDR3 length equals 12 residues. In germline, CDR1 is MNHNS, CDR2 SASEGT. The CDR3 protein is CAGRGVGEKLFF. The DNA of the CDR3 is TGTGCCGGGCGCGGGGTAGGTGAAAAACTGTTTTTT.

This clone was seen more than once but under ten times. The rearrangement joins TRBV25-1 to TRBJ1-2, with 7 bases aligning to TRBD1. Germline values: CDR1 MGHDK, CDR2 SYGVNS. The CDR3 is 14 residues long. Unmatched junction bases numbered 7, after V lost 3 bases and J lost 6 bases. CDR3 coding DNA: TGTGCCAGCAGTGACCGAGGCGACAGGGATGGCTACACCTTC. Its translation: CASSDRGDRDGYTF.

The chain combines TRBV6-1 with TRBJ2-3, with D unclear. The CDR3 has 13 amino acids. The V gene's germline CDR1 is MNHNS and CDR2 SASEGT. The V end lost 2 bases, the J end lost 3 bases, and 6 bases lay between the germline ends. CDR3 loop: CASSEPRTDTQYF. In DNA, the CDR3 is TGTGCCAGCAGTGAACCTAGGACAGATACGCAGTATTTT.

This clone is a singleton in its sample. J is TRBJ2-2 and V is TRBV7-6, with D perhaps TRBD1 (7 bases). Germline lookup yields CDR1 SGHVS and CDR2 FNYEAQ. Trimming removed 0 bases at V and 2 bases at J, with 19 bases between. The CDR3 has 19 amino acids. This CDR3 reads CASSLARRGPSLNTGELFF. In DNA, the CDR3 is TGTGCCAGCAGCTTAGCGAGGAGGGGGCCATCCTTAAACACCGGGGAGCTGTTTTTT.

V and J are TRBV19 and TRBJ2-6; unclear D gene. From germline, CDR1 is LNHDA and CDR2 SQIVND (reference sequence). The CDR3 is 12 amino acids. Trimming took 4 bases from V and 4 from J, leaving 2 bases between them. The CDR3 sequence: CASSTGANVLTF. CDR3 coding DNA: TGTGCCAGTAGTACGGGGGCCAACGTCCTGACTTTC.

CDR3 coding DNA: TGTGCCAGCAGCTTAGCTACAGGGGGCAATCAGCCCCAGCATTTT. It yields the protein CASSLATGGNQPQHF. The rearrangement uses TRBV7-2 and TRBJ1-5, with 7 bases that match TRBD1. V was clipped by 0 bases and J by 2 bases; unmatched bases: 1. The germline CDR1 and CDR2 sequences are SGHTA and FQGNSA. This CDR3 comprises 15 residues. Together with reference TRBV7-2 and TRBJ1-5, the CDR3 gives the full variable domain: GAGVSQSPSNKVTEKGKDVELRCDPISGHTALYWYRQSLGQGLEFLIYFQGNSAPDKSGLPSDRFSAERTGGSVSTLTIQRTQQEDSAVYLCASSLATGGNQPQHFGDGTRLSIL.

V and J are TRBV9 and TRBJ2-3; 8 bases map to TRBD2. The ends lost 0 bases at V and 3 bases at J; junction bases unmatched: 3. There are 15 residues in the CDR3. Looked up from germline, CDR1 is SGDLS and CDR2 is YYNGEE. The CDR3 is CASSVEAGVTDTQYF. In nucleotides, the CDR3 is TGTGCCAGCAGCGTAGAAGCGGGAGTAACAGATACGCAGTATTTT. Combining the CDR3 with reference TRBV9 and TRBJ2-3 gives the whole variable domain DSGVTQTPKHLITATGQRVTLRCSPRSGDLSVYWYQQSLDQGLQFLIQYYNGEERAKGNILERFSAQQFPDLHSELNLSSLELGDSALYFCASSVEAGVTDTQYFGPGTRLTVL.